The clone carrying this T cell receptor (beta chain) was found many times. The antigen is not known. The data derive from a study of regulatory T cells in long-lasting Graves disease. Study-wide findings and caveats: The study examined only peripheral blood, not thyroid tissue.

To make TCR beta libraries, researchers used iRepertoire HTBI primers and Arm-PCR of CDR3 regions. TCRdb called the multiplex PCR reads again in MiXCR, with one record for every CDR3 protein. This table has some 430,000 distinct CDR3 sequences, roughly 21% appearing once. The time point: persistent/refractory GD, antithyroid drugs over 5 years with positive TRAb. Construction of the TCR library relied on RNA isolated from PBMCs. An endocrinology department in Xi'an, China, recruited the patients. Peripheral blood, approximately 9 milliliters per patient, was collected in EDTA tubes. This clonotype was sampled from a female donor with Graves disease. This material consisted of peripheral blood mononuclear cells (PBMCs), taken when the disease was refractory, from a patient treated with antithyroid drugs.

The CDR3 spells CASSLFGKNTEAFF. For the CDR3, the DNA is TGTGCCAGCAGTTTATTCGGGAAGAACACTGAAGCTTTCTTT. The genes are TRBV12-3 or TRBV12-4 and TRBJ1-1; D gene unclear. Between the trimmed V and J ends, which lost 2 bases and 1 base, there was a span of 8 bases. The CDR3 extends over 14 amino acids.